This record covers a single TCR beta chain. This clonotype was counted ten times or more. Its antigen target is currently unknown. Base-call qualities are not available, and no considerably larger clone is one nucleotide away. V loses 8 bases of germline sequence and J loses 4 bases, and the interval between the two ends is 9 bases. From the germline V gene, CDR1 is SGDLS and CDR2 is YYNGEE. The CDR3, from cysteine to phenylalanine, totals 11 residues. Only the CDR3 portion is preserved as DNA: 33 bases, with reading frame beginning at the first base. Every donor was a healthy Caucasian. Miltenyi CD45RO+ enrichment and human naive T-cell isolation kits were used to isolate memory (CD45RO+) and naive T cells from PBMC. This entry belongs to a study of identical twins (dated by TCRdb to about 2016). For the wider study: TCR alpha and beta repertoires from monozygotic twins, unrelated adults of various ages and cord blood were deep-sequenced to test whether fetal clonotypes persist. To rule out contamination, replicate twin experiments were performed at different times with different library preparation protocols. What the study reported, not specific to this receptor: Out-of-frame TCR alpha sharing in monozygotic twins was systematically underestimated by recombination models, whereas sharing between unrelated individuals was in agreement with the recombination models. Because the same donors could not be followed over many years, the conclusions depended on cross-sectional statistical analysis. Compared with coincidental sharing between unrelated individuals, out-of-frame TCR alpha sequences shared between twins had an excess of sequences with low generation probability. Fewer insertions were carried by abundant cord blood beta clonotypes, a similar but weaker trend appeared in young adult naive repertoires, and no such trend appeared in memory repertoires. Excess twin sharing in beta out-of-frame sequences was weaker because fewer shared sequences lowered the signal-to-noise ratio. Zero-insertion analyses could be partly confounded by invariant T cells such as MAIT and iNKT, though diverse VJ usage argued against such confounding for most clonotypes.

Library preparation employed 5' RACE. Data came from an Illumina HiSeq 2000. A universal primer binding site was introduced by template switching, and a unique molecular identifier was present in the final cDNA, enabling accurate counting of TCR cDNA molecules. Specific primers in the conserved constant-segment region were used to synthesize first-strand cDNA for the TCR alpha and beta chains. To control for contamination, each cDNA library was double barcoded with a SMART-Mk sample barcode plus Illumina barcodes. TruSeq adapter sequences and Illumina sample barcodes were added in two successive PCR steps. The TCR alpha and beta cDNA libraries were sequenced on the Illumina HiSeq platform using custom primers. The study's processing was this. Unique molecular identifiers were extracted from raw reads with MiGEC, and CDR3 positions were determined with MiXCR. Recombination models were inferred per individual with the repgenHMM and IGoR tools using an EM algorithm. The tcR package in R was used for shared clonotype analysis, with sharing normalized by the product of cloneset sizes. To study raw recombination free of thymic and clonal selection effects, out-of-frame nonproductive sequences were analyzed. TCRdb trimmed public reads at Q25 via fastp, called clones via MiXCR and kept in-frame beta chains. Merged by CDR3 protein, the rows form single entries marked with the most common genes and DNA. TCRdb's processing, not the authors', yielded these V and J calls. This sample has approximately 140,000 distinct CDR3 sequences in its table, and 3.5% of those were observed once. The top ten clonotypes cover 8.1% of the sample.

This TCR derives from a man aged 18-30 years in good health. The chain uses TRBV9 and TRBJ1-2; the D gene is perhaps TRBD1, from 5 matching bases. Material: memory T cells sorted from blood. The cell subset or site label for this specimen denotes: CD45RO+ enriched T cells. The bases are TGTGCCAGTGGGGACCTCTATGGCTACACCTTC. This is translated as CASGDLYGYTF.